A single sample gave rise to the 14 T cell receptor beta chains below, sequenced in a study of tumor-infiltrating lymphocytes in primary liver carcinoma. Making TCR beta cDNA involved roughly 0.55 ug total RNA and a constant-region primer. Three nested multiplex PCR rounds of slightly modified ARM-PCR generated TCR beta libraries. Running 10 cycles apiece, the first two PCR rounds relied on TRBV1-TRBV30 forward primers together with a C-beta reverse primer. Using its own MiXCR run on the multiplex PCR reads, TCRdb lists one record per CDR3 protein. The sample contains some 180,000 distinct CDR3 sequences, over 80% of which appear only once. Extraction of RNA together with DNA used about 18-31 mg of unsorted bulk tissue. The sequenced sample was tumor tissue from primary liver carcinoma. The receptor source for this set is a man aged 40-49 years with primary liver carcinoma and hepatitis B virus infection.

There are many counts of this clonotype. The V and J genes are TRBV10-3 and TRBJ1-1; possible D gene TRBD1, 5 bases. Trimming pared 8 bases from V and 2 bases from J, leaving 12 bases between. From germline, CDR1 is ENHRY and CDR2 SYGVKD. This CDR3 is 13 amino acids long. This chain's CDR3 is CAIERDGNTEAFF. DNA of the CDR3: TGTGCCATCGAACGGGACGGAAACACTGAAGCTTTCTTT.

This rearrangement joins TRBV7-8 to TRBJ2-1; D perhaps matches TRBD2 (6 bases). Germline lookup yields CDR1 SGHVS and CDR2 FQNEAQ. The V end lost 7 bases, the J end lost 10 bases, and 17 bases lay between the germline ends. This CDR3 spans 13 amino acids. The CDR3 DNA reads as TGTGCCAGCAACTCAGTCAGGAGGGGAGAGCAGTTCTTC. Its protein is CASNSVRRGEQFF.

This chain joins TRBV28 and TRBJ1-2, with no clear D. CDR1 and CDR2 (germline): MDHEN, SYDVKM. The CDR3 spans 12 residues. Trimming removed 7 bases at V and 4 bases at J, with 10 bases between. CDR3 in amino acids: CASTNRGYGYTF. The CDR3 DNA sequence: TGTGCCAGCACCAACAGAGGCTATGGCTACACCTTC.

As to this clonotype: Possible read error: a much larger clone is one base away. The chain joins TRBV30 to TRBJ2-1; tentatively, D is TRBD2 (7 bases). V lost 7 bases and J lost 9, with 13 bases in between. CDR3 length equals 11 residues. Germline V gene sequence: CDR1 GTSNPN, CDR2 SVGIG (reference sequence). The CDR3 DNA reads TGTGCCTCCCGGGGGGCTAGTGAGCAGTTCTTC. The encoded protein is CASRGASEQFF.

This chain links TRBV14 with TRBJ2-2; no definite D call. The CDR3 has 13 residues. The germline V gene has CDR1 SGHDN and CDR2 FVKESK. This CDR3 is CSNSRTSNGELFF. The CDR3 bases are TGTTCCAACAGCCGGACGTCCAACGGGGAGCTGTTTTTT.

On this clonotype: The junction does not match germline at one end; this may be a read error. V is TRBV6-1 and J is TRBJ1-5, with unresolved D. This CDR3 spans 16 amino acids. The germline gives CDR1 MNHNS, CDR2 SASEGT. In nucleotides, the CDR3 is TGTCCCAGCAGTGAAAAAGGGCAGGAGGAGCATCAGCCCCAGCATTTT. Translated: CPSSEKGQEEHQPQHF.

This clonotype was seen only once. At one boundary the junction diverges from the germline segment, which might be a read error. J is TRBJ2-3 and V is TRBV11-3, with D possibly being TRBD2 (5 bases). The CDR3 has 14 residues. CDR1 and CDR2 (germline): SGHNT, YENEEA. In DNA form, the CDR3 reads TGTACCAGCAGCTTACCAGGACTCACAGATATGCAGTATTTT. Its protein is CTSSLPGLTDMQYF. Drawing the rest from reference TRBV11-3 and TRBJ2-3, the complete variable domain is EAGVVQSPRYKIIEKKQPVAFWCNPISGHNTLYWYLQNLGQGPELLIRYENEEAVDDSQLPKDRFSAERLKGVDSTLKIQPAELGDSAVYLCTSSLPGLTDMQYFGPGTRLTVL.

About this clonotype itself: The CDR3 ends on some other residue instead of the conserved phenylalanine or tryptophan, so this is likely a read error. The DNA is left out, because the CDR3 cannot be placed on it with certainty; the CDR3 is given as TCRdb lists it. The gene calls are TRBV14 and TRBJ2-1; TRBD2 was called by the table and not checked on the DNA. Germline CDR1 is SGHDN and CDR2 is FVKESK. The CDR3 is 16 amino acids long, termini counted. CDR3 loop: CASSDVAGWVNNEKFL.

This clonotype was observed a single time. A junction end diverges from the germline sequence, so it may reflect a read error. The genes are TRBV12-3 or TRBV12-4 and TRBJ2-1; 8 bases are a match to TRBD2. The CDR3 covers 17 residues. The chain's CDR3 is CVNGGGGGSLSYDEQFF. As DNA, the CDR3 is TGTGTCAACGGGGGGGGGGGCGGGTCTCTCTCCTACGATGAGCAGTTCTTC.

CDR3 loop: CATSDPRGQGNEQFF. CDR3 nucleotides: TGTGCCACCAGTGACCCACGCGGACAGGGCAATGAGCAGTTCTTC. The chain joins TRBV24-1 to TRBJ2-1; the match to TRBD1 covers 8 bases. Trimming cost V 4 bases and J 6 bases; bases outside gene matches: 7. The length of the CDR3 is 15 residues. CDR1 and CDR2 (germline): KGHDR, SFDVKD.

V is TRBV12-3 or TRBV12-4 and J is TRBJ2-1; either TRBD1 or TRBD2 may supply D (7 bases each). The CDR3 length is 13 residues. Trimming left V 10 bases short and J 7 bases short, with 17 bases between. The CDR3 DNA reads TGTGCCACCGGCCAGGGGGGGAGGAATGAGCAGTTCTTC. Its protein product is CATGQGGRNEQFF.

In the case of this clonotype: The junction differs from germline at one of its ends, possibly a read error. CDR3 nucleotide sequence: TGTGCCATCAGTGCGGGGACTAGCGGGGTGGCCCGAAATACGCAGTATTTC. Translated: CAISAGTSGVARNTQYF. V and J are TRBV10-3 and TRBJ2-3, with TRBD2 matching over 13 bases. The CDR3 length is 17 residues. CDR1 and CDR2 (germline): ENHRY, SYGVKD.

Turning to this clonotype: A junction end diverges from the germline sequence, so it may reflect a read error. The chain has TRBV5-6 and TRBJ2-5; 8 bases line up with TRBD2. CDR3 length: 15 residues. Germline lookup yields CDR1 SGHDT and CDR2 YYEEEE. The CDR3 region is CPSGATGRDQETQYF. DNA of the CDR3: TGTCCCAGCGGAGCTACCGGGAGGGATCAAGAGACCCAGTACTTC.

The CDR3 spells CASSFSPGPYEQFF. The CDR3 coding sequence is TGTGCCAGCAGTTTCTCCCCAGGACCCTACGAGCAGTTCTTC. The chain employs TRBV5-4 and TRBJ2-7; D not certain. The J call may not be correct, given that the DNA end is closer to TRBJ2-1. The CDR3 is 14 amino acids. Germline CDR1 and CDR2: SGHNT and YYREEE (reference sequence).